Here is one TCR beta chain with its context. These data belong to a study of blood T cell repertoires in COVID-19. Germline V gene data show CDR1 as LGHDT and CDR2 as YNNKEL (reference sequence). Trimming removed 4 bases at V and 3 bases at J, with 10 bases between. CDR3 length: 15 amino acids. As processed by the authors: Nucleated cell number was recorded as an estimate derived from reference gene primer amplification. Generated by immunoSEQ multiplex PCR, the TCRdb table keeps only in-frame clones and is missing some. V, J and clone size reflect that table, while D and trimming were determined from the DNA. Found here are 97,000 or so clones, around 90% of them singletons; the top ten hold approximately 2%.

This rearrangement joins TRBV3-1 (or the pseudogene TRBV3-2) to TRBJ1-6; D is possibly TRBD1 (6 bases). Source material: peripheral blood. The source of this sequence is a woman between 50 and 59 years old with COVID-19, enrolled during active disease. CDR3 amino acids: CASSPSRGYNSPLHF. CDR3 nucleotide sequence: TGTGCCAGCAGCCCCTCCAGGGGCTATAATTCACCCCTCCACTTT.